What follows describes a single T cell receptor (beta chain). This receptor's antigen is unknown. Base qualities are missing; no much larger clone stands one base away. The immunoSEQ Assay, a bias-controlled multiplex PCR, was used to amplify TCRbeta CDR3 regions from genomic DNA. Turning to the authors' computational methods: Within the assay, amplification of reference gene primers was used to estimate how many nucleated cells each sample contained. To quantify the absolute abundance of each unique TCRbeta CDR3 rearrangement, sequence reads were collapsed and filtered. For each sample, productive Simpson clonality was calculated as the square root of Simpson's diversity index across productive rearrangements. This immuneACCESS table, as held by TCRdb, lists in-frame sequences with V and J called but not all clones. Of the missing ones, under half trace to an unresolved V gene in checked studies; the others have no known cause. V, J and clone size are those of that table, while D and trimming were read from the DNA. The sample table records fewer than 350,000 clones; roughly 89% of these occur just once. Jointly, the top ten make up about 1.7% of the sample.

The data were taken from a study of blood T cell repertoires in COVID-19 (dated by TCRdb to the early 2020s). Turning to the overall study: Collaborator samples came from the United States, Italy and Spain and covered acute and convalescent phases of COVID-19. The prospective study material was composed of cDNA or gDNA derived from T cells, B-cell-depleted T cells, or PBMCs. Subjects who had been exposed to COVID-19, were actively infected with it, or had recovered from it provided the deeply sampled blood TCRbeta repertoires that made up the dataset. The repertoires were released in a freely available public database intended as a resource for research on the immune response to SARS-CoV-2. The samples were drawn from the first 160 participants of the ongoing ImmuneRACE study and from 1,254 subjects provided by 6 global collaborators. Nearly every sample came with metadata listing a de-identified subject ID, COVID-19 status, age in years and sex. Where available, HLA class I and class II types were obtained from metadata supplied by the sample provider rather than from assay-based typing.

The germline V gene specifies SGDLS as CDR1 and YYNGEE as CDR2. Including the terminal cysteine and phenylalanine, the CDR3 comprises 16 residues. Kept here is only the CDR3 DNA, which spans 48 bases and is read in frame from base 1. A distance of 22 bases separates the germline ends of V and J, which lose 5 bases and 5 bases respectively. In the prospective study, participants were about 18 to 95 years old, resided in approximately 25 geographic areas of the United States, and were enrolled through a virtual design. In the prospective study, participants were assigned to cohorts based on the clinical history participants reported in a screening survey and a study questionnaire. Mobile phlebotomists in the prospective study collected whole blood, serum and a nasopharyngeal or oropharyngeal swab from every participant. Participants in the prospective study had the option to provide additional blood draws and questionnaires over a roughly 2-month period. Prospective study blood samples were shipped either frozen or at room temperature before DNA extraction.

On the study overall, not on this receptor specifically: Clinical and demographic metadata were provided uncurated, with the amount varying by source and participant.

Here the chain combines TRBV9 and TRBJ1-2; perhaps TRBD1 is the D gene, with 5 bases matching. Sequenced: PBMCs or T cells enriched from blood (not recorded which). This clonotype was obtained from a woman aged 18-30 years with acute COVID-19. The CDR3 has the sequence CASRSGSGQSLYGYTF. The DNA is TGTGCCAGCAGGTCAGGTTCAGGGCAGAGTCTTTATGGCTACACCTTC.